This entry lists 11 T cell receptor beta chains sequenced from one sample in a study of OX40 agonist ivuxolimab in advanced cancers. The assay was immunoSEQ multiplex PCR, and TCRdb's table has in-frame clones only and misses some. Of about 70,000 clones listed, more than 70% are singletons. The starting material was CD4+ or CD8+ T cells sorted from blood, obtained in a trial of the OX40 agonist ivuxolimab. The receptor source for this set is an adult with an advanced solid tumor such as melanoma, head and neck, liver or kidney cancer.

The genes are TRBV19 and TRBJ2-6; TRBD1 agrees at 9 bases. The V gene's germline CDR1 is LNHDA and CDR2 SQIVND (reference sequence). V gave up 6 bases and J gave up 4 bases; unmatched junction bases: 10. The CDR3 totals 17 residues. CDR3 residues: CASRSPGQGSGANVLTF. The CDR3 region has the DNA TGTGCCAGTAGATCACCGGGACAGGGTTCCGGGGCCAACGTCCTGACTTTC.

This chain joins TRBV6-6 and TRBJ1-3; 7 nucleotides match TRBD1. Germline V gene data show CDR1 as MNHNY and CDR2 as SVGAGI (reference sequence). The CDR3 covers 13 residues. V shed 9 bases and J 1 base; nucleotides not matched to a gene: 3. The CDR3 here is CASGTVSGNTIYF. In DNA form, the CDR3 reads TGTGCCAGTGGGACAGTATCTGGAAACACCATATATTTT.

The V gene is TRBV18, the J gene TRBJ2-7; tentative D call: TRBD2 (6 bases). Between the trimmed V and J ends, which lost 6 bases and 5 bases, there was a span of 17 bases. The CDR3 consists of 14 residues. Germline CDR1 KGHSH, CDR2 LQKENI. The CDR3 loop reads CASSPGAGPHEQYF. The CDR3 DNA reads TGTGCCAGCTCCCCTGGGGCGGGACCCCACGAGCAGTACTTC.

The rearrangement joins TRBV11-1 to TRBJ2-2, with D hard to call. Trimming left V 1 base short and J 7 bases short, with 10 bases between. This CDR3 has 14 amino acids. Germline CDR1 and CDR2: SGHAT and FQDESV (reference sequence). Written as DNA, the CDR3 is TGTGCCAGCAGCTTAGGTGACACGCACGGGGAGCTGTTTTTT. Its translation is CASSLGDTHGELFF.

This chain uses TRBV6-5 with TRBJ1-1; D may be TRBD1 (6 bases). The CDR3 consists of 13 residues. The V gene lost 1 base and the J gene lost 3 bases, with 6 bases spanning the gap. CDR1 and CDR2 from the germline V gene are MNHEY and SVGAGI. The chain's CDR3 is CASSYYRDTEAFF. The CDR3 DNA reads as TGTGCCAGCAGTTACTACAGGGACACTGAAGCTTTCTTT.

This sequence joins TRBV7-2 and TRBJ2-5, with D possibly TRBD2 on 6 matching bases. V was cut by 1 base and J by 2 bases, with 14 bases left in between. The CDR3 totals 16 residues. Germline lookup yields CDR1 SGHTA and CDR2 FQGNSA. CDR3 nucleotides: TGTGCCAGCAGCTTAGGGGGGGTTGGCGCTCAAGAGACCCAGTACTTC. Translation gives CASSLGGVGAQETQYF.

The V call is TRBV29-1, the J call TRBJ2-3, with D perhaps matching TRBD2 (6 bases). The CDR3 has 13 residues. Germline values: CDR1 SQVTM, CDR2 ANQGSEA. V was clipped by 8 bases and J by 6 bases, with 18 bases between them. The CDR3 loop reads CSLAGTAGDTQYF. CDR3 in DNA: TGCAGCTTGGCCGGGACCGCGGGGGATACGCAGTATTTT.

V and J are TRBV5-4 and TRBJ2-3; 9 bases fit TRBD2. Germline CDR1 is SGHNT and CDR2 is YYREEE (reference sequence). The CDR3 contains 16 residues. V lost 1 base to trimming and J lost 3 bases; unmatched junction nucleotides: 6. CDR3 bases: TGTGCCAGCAGCTTGTCGGCGGGGGGGTCGACAGATACGCAGTATTTT. Protein product: CASSLSAGGSTDTQYF.

The V call is TRBV7-3, the J call TRBJ2-7, with D possibly TRBD1 on 6 matching bases. Germline CDR1 reads SGHTA; CDR2 reads FQGTGA. This CDR3 has 13 amino acids. The V end was cut by 4 bases, the J end by 3 bases, with 10 bases between. The CDR3 DNA sequence: TGTGCCAGCAGCTCCCGAGGGGGCTACGAGCAGTACTTC. Amino acids: CASSSRGGYEQYF.

The chain links TRBV5-1 to TRBJ1-6, with 7 nucleotides matching TRBD1. Per germline, CDR1 SGHRS and CDR2 YFSETQ. Losses at the gene ends were 4 bases for V and 5 bases for J; bases not matched to a gene: 6. The CDR3 contains 15 residues. The CDR3 protein is CASSVGTVDNSPLHF. CDR3 coding DNA: TGCGCCAGCAGCGTGGGGACAGTAGATAATTCACCCCTCCACTTT.

The chain combines TRBV5-3 with TRBJ1-4, with 9 positions matching TRBD1. TRBV5-3 is labeled an ORF, and its function is uncertain. V lost 10 bases and J lost 7; bases outside the gene matches: 11. The CDR3 runs to 14 residues. CDR3 DNA sequence: TGTGCCGGTCCACAGGGGGCTCCTACTGAAAAACTGTTTTTT. It encodes CAGPQGAPTEKLFF.